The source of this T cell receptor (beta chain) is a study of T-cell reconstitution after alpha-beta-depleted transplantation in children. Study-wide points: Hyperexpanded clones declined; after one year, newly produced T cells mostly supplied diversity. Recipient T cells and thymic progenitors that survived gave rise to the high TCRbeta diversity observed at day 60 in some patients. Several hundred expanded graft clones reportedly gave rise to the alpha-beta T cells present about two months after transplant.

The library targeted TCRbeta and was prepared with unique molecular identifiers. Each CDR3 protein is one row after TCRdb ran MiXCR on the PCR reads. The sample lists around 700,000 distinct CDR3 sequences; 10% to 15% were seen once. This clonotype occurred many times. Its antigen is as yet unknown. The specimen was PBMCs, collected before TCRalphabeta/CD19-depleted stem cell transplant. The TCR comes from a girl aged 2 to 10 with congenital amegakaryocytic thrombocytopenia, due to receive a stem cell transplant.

The CDR3 DNA follows: TGTGCCAGCAGCCCAAGCCTACAGGGGGCGACCACCGGGGAGCTGTTTTTT. Translation: CASSPSLQGATTGELFF. This rearrangement joins TRBV7-9 to TRBJ2-2; 9 positions match TRBD1. This CDR3 is built from 17 residues. CDR1 and CDR2 (germline): SEHNR, FQNEAQ (reference sequence). Unmatched junction bases numbered 11, after V lost 5 bases and J lost 4 bases.